These 17 T cell receptor beta chains were sequenced from one sample in a study of cytomegalovirus exposure and HLA in healthy donors. Primers for the PCR totalled 60 Vbeta and 13 Jbeta. The protocol was immunoSEQ multiplex PCR, while the TCRdb copy is restricted to in-frame clones and leaves out a portion. The sample carries 160,000 or so clones, approximately 88% recorded once. The sample taken for sequencing was PBMCs. The receptors were gathered from a woman in her 30s in good health and CMV-seronegative.

The V call is TRBV19, the J call TRBJ2-2, with 8 nucleotides matching TRBD1. After removal of 5 bases from V and 8 bases from J, the junction contained 7 bases not matched to a gene. Germline lookup yields CDR1 LNHDA and CDR2 SQIVND (reference sequence). The CDR3 loop spans 14 amino acids. The chain's CDR3 is CASSPRQGLGELFF. The CDR3, as DNA: TGTGCCAGTAGTCCTCGACAGGGGCTGGGGGAGCTGTTTTTT.

This clone was recorded once. The rearrangement joins TRBV5-1 to TRBJ2-7; a possible D gene is TRBD2 (7 bases). The V end was cut by 4 bases, the J end by 0 bases, with 11 bases between. This CDR3 region has 14 residues. Germline V gene lookup returns CDR1 SGHRS and CDR2 YFSETQ. In nucleotides, the CDR3 is TGCGCCAGCAGCGGGGGGGGGCGCTCCTACGAGCAGTACTTC. Encoded protein: CASSGGGRSYEQYF.

The chain links TRBV11-2 to TRBJ2-5; 11 nucleotides align to TRBD2. The CDR3 has 16 residues. Per germline, CDR1 SGHAT and CDR2 FQNNGV. Losses at the gene ends were 4 bases for V and 4 bases for J; bases not matched to a gene: 8. CDR3 amino acids: CASSSQLAGGGETQYF. The CDR3 DNA follows: TGTGCCAGCAGCTCCCAGCTAGCGGGGGGCGGAGAGACCCAGTACTTC.

The rearrangement joins TRBV19 to TRBJ2-1; 14 bases align to TRBD2. Losses at the gene ends were 2 bases for V and 9 bases for J; bases not matched to a gene: 6. The CDR3 sequence is 16 residues long. Germline V CDR1 and CDR2: LNHDA, SQIVND (reference sequence). The CDR3 DNA reads as TGTGCCAGTAGTATATCTGGGACTAGCGGGAGAGGTGAGCAGTTCTTC. Residues: CASSISGTSGRGEQFF.

The chain links TRBV5-1 to TRBJ2-7; TRBD2 is a possible D gene (6 bases). The CDR3 covers 13 residues. The V end lost 0 bases, the J end lost 3 bases, and 7 bases lay between the germline ends. Germline V CDR1 and CDR2: SGHRS, YFSETQ. CDR3 loop: CASSLGTIYEQYF. In nucleotides, the CDR3 is TGCGCCAGCAGCTTGGGGACTATCTACGAGCAGTACTTC.

V gene TRBV7-2 combines with J gene TRBJ2-2; TRBD1 aligns across 10 bases. The CDR3 runs 17 residues. Germline loops: CDR1 SGHTA, CDR2 FQGNSA. The J segment lost 5 bases and the V segment lost 5 bases, leaving 11 bases of the junction unmatched. CDR3 loop: CASSPRPDRGQTGELFF. CDR3 DNA sequence: TGTGCCAGCAGCCCCCGGCCCGACAGGGGGCAAACCGGGGAGCTGTTTTTT. Based on the CDR3 plus reference TRBV7-2 and TRBJ2-2, the full variable domain is GAGVSQSPSNKVTEKGKDVELRCDPISGHTALYWYRQSLGQGLEFLIYFQGNSAPDKSGLPSDRFSAERTGGSVSTLTIQRTQQEDSAVYLCASSPRPDRGQTGELFFGEGSRLTVL.

Only one count was recorded for this clone. V and J are TRBV5-1 and TRBJ1-1, with 8 bases aligning to TRBD1. The germline V gene has CDR1 SGHRS and CDR2 YFSETQ. The V and J ends lost 3 bases and 1 base, in that order; junction bases with no gene match: 5. CDR3 length: 15 amino acids. The CDR3 nucleotides read TGCGCCAGCAGCTCTTCAGGGGGCGCGAACACTGAAGCTTTCTTT. It is translated as CASSSSGGANTEAFF.

This chain connects TRBV18 to TRBJ2-5, with 9 bases matching TRBD1. The CDR3 has 15 residues. From germline, CDR1 is KGHSH and CDR2 LQKENI. Trimming took 7 bases from V and 5 from J; bases not matched to a gene: 11. CDR3: CASYQATGGLETQYF. DNA for the CDR3: TGTGCCAGCTACCAAGCAACAGGGGGCCTCGAGACCCAGTACTTC.

The J gene is TRBJ2-1, the V gene TRBV4-3; tentatively, D is TRBD1 (6 bases). Germline V gene sequence: CDR1 LGHNA, CDR2 YSLEER. V lost 1 base to trimming and J lost 6 bases, with 16 bases between them. This CDR3 contains 16 residues. The DNA for the CDR3 is TGCGCCAGCAGCCAAGCGAGGGCCAGGGGCAGCAATGAGCAGTTCTTC. As protein: CASSQARARGSNEQFF.

The V call is TRBV5-8, the J call TRBJ1-4; possible D gene TRBD1, 6 bases. The V gene lost 2 bases and the J gene lost 8 bases, with 16 bases spanning the gap. This CDR3 comprises 15 residues. Germline CDR1 SGHTS, CDR2 YDEGEE. Written as DNA, the CDR3 is TGTGCCAGCAGCTTAACCGGGACAAACATAGAAAAACTGTTTTTT. Translating it yields CASSLTGTNIEKLFF.

The chain carries TRBV12-5 and TRBJ2-1, with 7 bases matching TRBD2. This CDR3 contains 15 residues. Trimming removed 7 bases from V and 0 bases from J; junction bases left unmatched: 6. CDR1 is LGHNT and CDR2 is FRNRAP in the germline V gene. The CDR3 loop is CASAGGGSSYNEQFF. DNA of the CDR3: TGTGCTAGTGCTGGGGGGGGGAGCTCCTACAATGAGCAGTTCTTC.

This clone has just one count. The V call is TRBV2, the J call TRBJ2-1; 10 bases map to TRBD2. This CDR3 spans 13 amino acids. Germline V lookup: CDR1 SNHLY, CDR2 FYNNEI. The junction had 3 bases not matched to a gene; V was cut back by 4 bases and J by 9 bases. CDR3 amino acids: CASSGVAGGEQFF. CDR3 coding DNA: TGTGCCAGCAGTGGAGTAGCGGGAGGTGAGCAGTTCTTC.

The genes are TRBV4-2 and TRBJ2-3; 7 bases fit TRBD2. Germline values: CDR1 LGHNA, CDR2 YNFKEQ. The CDR3 loop spans 18 amino acids. V shed 1 base and J 0 bases; nucleotides not matched to a gene: 10. The CDR3 DNA reads as TGTGCCAGCAGCCAAGGAGTTTCGGCGGGAGTTAGCACAGATACGCAGTATTTT. It yields the protein CASSQGVSAGVSTDTQYF.

The rearrangement joins TRBV10-3 to TRBJ2-5; 7 bases map to TRBD1. Germline V lookup: CDR1 ENHRY, CDR2 SYGVKD. Losses at the gene ends were 2 bases for V and 0 bases for J; bases not matched to a gene: 0. This CDR3 spans 14 amino acids. The CDR3 sequence is CAISEGQDQETQYF. The DNA of the CDR3 is TGTGCCATCAGTGAGGGACAGGACCAAGAGACCCAGTACTTC.

J is TRBJ1-1 and V is TRBV6-4; D remains ambiguous. V dropped 0 bases and J dropped 8 bases, with 7 bases sitting between them. Germline V CDR1 and CDR2: MRHNA, SNTAGT. This CDR3 contains 12 residues. The CDR3 DNA reads as TGTGCCAGCAGTGACTCAGGCGGAGAAGCTTTCTTT. Amino acids: CASSDSGGEAFF.

V is TRBV5-6 and J is TRBJ1-1; D possibly corresponds to TRBD1 (6 bases). In germline, CDR1 is SGHDT, CDR2 YYEEEE. V was trimmed by 7 bases and J by 5 bases, leaving 21 bases between them. The CDR3 length is 15 residues. In DNA, the CDR3 is TGTGCCAGCGCAAATCGGAGGACAGCGGGAACTGAAGCTTTCTTT. Translation: CASANRRTAGTEAFF.

V is TRBV6-1 and J is TRBJ1-6, with D perhaps TRBD1 (6 bases). Trimming cost V 6 bases and J 8 bases, with 14 bases left between them. Germline V CDR1 and CDR2: MNHNS, SASEGT. The CDR3 loop spans 14 amino acids. This chain's CDR3 is CASSKTGRDSPLHF. In nucleotides, the CDR3 is TGTGCCAGCAGCAAAACAGGGAGGGATTCACCCCTCCACTTT.